The entry below gives a single T cell receptor beta chain sequence along with its context. Sequencing was performed with immunoSEQ multiplex PCR; in TCRdb, only in-frame clones are kept and a portion is missing. The sample comprises under 30,000 clones, more than 70% of which are singletons, and around 5.2% rests with the top ten. These data come from a study of ipilimumab plus nivolumab after autologous stem cell transplantation. About the research overall: The DLBCL group included primary refractory and relapsed cases.

Material: PBMCs, obtained in a trial of ipilimumab plus nivolumab as post-transplant consolidation. This clonotype was obtained from a male donor with diffuse large B-cell lymphoma.

The CDR3 loop is CASLASGQGSIYGYTF. CDR3 sequence (DNA): TGTGCCAGCCTCGCCTCCGGACAGGGGAGTATCTATGGCTACACCTTC. This chain joins TRBV25-1 and TRBJ1-2; TRBD1 agrees at 9 bases. Germline CDR1 and CDR2: MGHDK and SYGVNS. V was clipped by 8 bases and J by 4 bases; unmatched bases: 14. The CDR3 consists of 16 residues.